This T cell receptor beta chain stems from a study of technical replicates of blood from four donors. Germline values: CDR1 SGHTA, CDR2 FQGTGA. The CDR3 contains 14 residues. V lost 0 bases to trimming and J lost 8 bases, with 11 bases between them. Profiling relied on immunoSEQ multiplex PCR, and the TCRdb table lists in-frame clones only, not all of them. The table has roughly 100,000 clones, approximately 95% seen once; the top ten hold under 0.35%. Sequencing used T cells isolated from PBMCs. The V call is TRBV7-3, the J call TRBJ2-1; D may be TRBD2 (7 bases). This TCR derives from a human donor in good health. For the CDR3, the DNA is TGTGCCAGCAGCTTAACTAGGGGGGGACATGAGCAGTTCTTC. Residues: CASSLTRGGHEQFF.